These 21 T cell receptor beta chains were all obtained from the same sample, sequenced in a study of CXCR3-negative and CXCR3-positive naive CD8 T cells. TRB cDNA was prepared as libraries by UMI-labeled 5' RACE. No DNA is given; TCRdb re-called the 5' RACE reads and lists each CDR3 protein once. This sample's table has some 130,000 distinct CDR3 sequences. The specimen sequenced was naive CXCR3- CD8+ T cells from blood. Subset noted: CD45RO-CCR7+CD27+CD95- naive CD8+ T cells lacking CXCR3 (TNR3-). Receptors were obtained from a human donor in good health. Some clones in this sample may be carry-over from other donors' samples.

J is TRBJ2-1 and V is TRBV5-5; TCRdb outputs TRBD2, but without DNA this stays unchecked. The CDR3 totals 14 residues. The germline gives CDR1 SGHKS, CDR2 YYEKEE (reference sequence). CDR3 sequence reads: CASCLAGGDNEQFF.

This rearrangement joins TRBV15 to TRBJ2-2. Germline CDR1 is LNHNV and CDR2 is YYDKDF (reference sequence). This CDR3 has 14 amino acids. This CDR3 reads CATSTKVQTGELFF.

The chain is built from TRBV20-1 and TRBJ2-7; TCRdb names TRBD1, which stays unverified in the absence of DNA. This CDR3 region has 13 residues. Germline V gene data show CDR1 as DFQATT and CDR2 as SNEGSKA (reference sequence). CDR3 region: CSVGGDRDYEQYF.

The genes are TRBV28 and TRBJ2-5. This CDR3 is 14 amino acids long. CDR1 is MDHEN and CDR2 is SYDVKM in the germline V gene. Here the CDR3 reads CASSPQSLQETQYF.

This chain links TRBV7-7 with TRBJ2-1; the TCRdb D gene call, TRBD2, has no DNA to confirm it. Germline V CDR1 and CDR2: SSHAT, FNYEAQ (reference sequence). There are 17 residues in the CDR3. Here the CDR3 reads CASSLGGTIGSWNEQFF. Full variable domain (missing parts from reference TRBV7-7 and TRBJ2-1): GAGVSQSPRYKVTKRGQDVTLRCDPISSHATLYWYQQALGQGPEFLTYFNYEAQPDKSGLPSDRFSAERPEGSISTLTIQRTEQRDSAMYRCASSLGGTIGSWNEQFFGPGTRLTVL.

The gene calls are TRBV4-1 and TRBJ1-2; TCRdb returns TRBD1, unconfirmable since there is no DNA. The CDR3 totals 16 residues. Germline V gene sequence: CDR1 MGHRA, CDR2 YSYEKL. CDR3 amino acids: CASSQESARGGYGYTF.

V is TRBV29-1 and J is TRBJ2-2; the TCRdb D gene call, TRBD1, has no DNA to confirm it. The CDR3 runs 13 residues. Looked up from germline, CDR1 is SQVTM and CDR2 is ANQGSEA. CDR3 loop: CSVGRGNTGELFF.

The chain combines TRBV29-1 with TRBJ2-1; TCRdb selects TRBD1, and the lack of DNA leaves this call unchecked. CDR3 length equals 13 residues. Germline V gene data show CDR1 as SQVTM and CDR2 as ANQGSEA. Here the CDR3 reads CSGDRGHQNEQFF.

J is TRBJ2-1 and V is TRBV7-8; there is no DNA to check the TCRdb D call of TRBD2. The CDR3 contains 15 residues. Germline loops: CDR1 SGHVS, CDR2 FQNEAQ. This CDR3 is CASSTLAGARDEQFF.

The chain recombines TRBV9 with TRBJ2-7; absent DNA, TCRdb's TRBD1 call cannot be checked. From germline, CDR1 is SGDLS and CDR2 YYNGEE. There are 16 residues in the CDR3. The CDR3 protein is CASSVDQGGMGYEQYF.

The CDR3 region is CASSYLGQSDEQYF. V is TRBV7-2 and J is TRBJ2-7; the TCRdb call, TRBD1, lacks DNA for checking. In germline, CDR1 is SGHTA, CDR2 FQGNSA. The CDR3 is 14 amino acids.

CDR3 protein: CASSRRDNPYEQYF. This chain connects TRBV7-9 to TRBJ2-7; no DNA is available, so the TRBD1 call from TCRdb remains unchecked. The CDR3 sequence is 14 residues long. In germline, CDR1 is SEHNR, CDR2 FQNEAQ (reference sequence).

The V and J genes are TRBV19 and TRBJ2-1. Germline values: CDR1 LNHDA, CDR2 SQIVND (reference sequence). The CDR3 is 12 amino acids. CDR3 sequence reads: CASRSGINEQFF.

J is TRBJ1-1 and V is TRBV28; the TCRdb D gene call, TRBD1, has no DNA to confirm it. The CDR3 spans 14 residues. Germline-derived CDR1 and CDR2 are MDHEN and SYDVKM. The chain's CDR3 is CASSLDSLNTEAFF. Looking up the rest from reference TRBV28 and TRBJ1-1 gives the full variable domain: DVKVTQSSRYLVKRTGEKVFLECVQDMDHENMFWYRQDPGLGLRLIYFSYDVKMKEKGDIPEGYSVSREKKERFSLILESASTNQTSMYLCASSLDSLNTEAFFGQGTRLTVV.

The chain carries TRBV6-4 and TRBJ2-2; as DNA is missing, the TRBD1 call by TCRdb cannot be tested. The CDR3 covers 14 residues. Germline V gene data show CDR1 as MRHNA and CDR2 as SNTAGT. The CDR3 reads CATRTGRDTGELFF.

The CDR3 sequence: CASSYKVETGGEETQYF. The rearrangement uses TRBV6-2 or TRBV6-3 and TRBJ2-5; as DNA is missing, the TRBD1 call by TCRdb cannot be tested. The CDR3 runs 17 residues. CDR1 is MNHEY and CDR2 is SVGEGT in the germline V gene.

The CDR3 protein is CASSAGTVSSYNSPLHF. V and J are TRBV6-6 and TRBJ1-6; TCRdb designates TRBD1, a call that cannot be tested without DNA. The CDR3 length is 17 residues. From germline, CDR1 is MNHNY and CDR2 SVGAGI (reference sequence).

The chain employs TRBV7-8 and TRBJ2-1; the TCRdb D gene call, TRBD1, has no DNA to confirm it. The CDR3 has 18 residues. Germline V gene sequence: CDR1 SGHVS, CDR2 FQNEAQ. The CDR3 spells CASSLTSGQGIVGDEQFF.

The chain joins TRBV5-1 to TRBJ2-7; TCRdb lists TRBD1, though no DNA is available to test this call. CDR1 is SGHRS and CDR2 is YFSETQ in the germline V gene. The CDR3 runs to 13 residues. CDR3 amino acids: CASRDRGPNEQYF.

The V and J genes are TRBV12-3 or TRBV12-4 and TRBJ1-1. The CDR3 runs 13 residues. CDR3 loop: CASNIGSNTEAFF.

V is TRBV5-1 and J is TRBJ2-7; TCRdb's D call of TRBD1 is untestable without DNA. This CDR3 region has 14 residues. From germline, CDR1 is SGHRS and CDR2 YFSETQ. CDR3 amino acids: CASSLVRDTEEQYF.